Following are 10 T cell receptor beta chains from one sample sequenced in a study of cytomegalovirus exposure and HLA in healthy donors. The PCR had 60 Vbeta and 13 Jbeta primers. Data came from immunoSEQ multiplex PCR; TCRdb stores just in-frame clones and leaves some out. The sample consists of fewer than 150,000 clones, over 75% of them appearing once. The sequenced sample was PBMCs. The receptors shown here come from a woman in her late teens or twenties in good health and CMV-seronegative.

The V gene is TRBV10-3, the J gene TRBJ2-6; TRBD1 matches at 11 bases. CDR3 size: 17 residues. From germline, CDR1 is ENHRY and CDR2 SYGVKD. Germline trimming cut 11 bases from V and 1 base from J; bases unmatched to any gene: 10. The CDR3 DNA reads as TGTGCCTCACAAACCGGGACAGGGGGTTCTGGGGCCAACGTCCTGACTTTC. Amino acids: CASQTGTGGSGANVLTF.

V and J are TRBV28 and TRBJ2-7, with a tentative D call TRBD2 (6 bases). The V end was cut by 3 bases, the J end by 2 bases, with 8 bases between. The CDR3 is 13 residues long. Germline loops: CDR1 MDHEN, CDR2 SYDVKM. The CDR3 loop is CASSLAGPYEQYF. DNA for the CDR3: TGTGCCAGCAGTTTGGCGGGACCCTACGAGCAGTACTTC.

The chain joins TRBV28 to TRBJ1-3; D unresolved. The V end lost 5 bases, the J end lost 1 base, and 21 bases lay between the germline ends. The CDR3 consists of 18 residues. The germline gives CDR1 MDHEN, CDR2 SYDVKM. CDR3 sequence reads: CASSGEERARYSGNTIYF. The CDR3 coding sequence is TGTGCCAGCAGTGGGGAGGAGAGGGCAAGATATTCTGGAAACACCATATATTTT.

A single count supports this clone. The V call is TRBV7-2, the J call TRBJ1-6; D is possibly TRBD1 (5 bases). The CDR3 runs to 14 residues. Germline loops: CDR1 SGHTA, CDR2 FQGNSA. Trimming took 1 base from V and 6 from J, leaving 7 bases between them. In nucleotides, the CDR3 is TGTGCCAGCAGCTTAGGGGGGGTTAATTCACCCCTCCACTTT. Residues: CASSLGGVNSPLHF.

This chain links TRBV6-1 with TRBJ2-7; 7 bases line up with TRBD1. CDR1 and CDR2 from the germline V gene are MNHNS and SASEGT. The trim removed 4 bases at V and 4 bases at J, leaving 7 bases unmatched. The CDR3 runs to 14 residues. CDR3 residues: CASSGERDSYEQYV. The CDR3 DNA follows: TGTGCCAGCAGTGGTGAACGGGACAGTTACGAGCAGTACGTC.

The rearrangement uses TRBV2 and TRBJ2-3; 13 nucleotides line up with TRBD2. The trim removed 1 base at V and 5 bases at J, leaving 3 bases unmatched. The germline V gene has CDR1 SNHLY and CDR2 FYNNEI. The CDR3 spans 16 residues. CDR3 coding DNA: TGTGCCAGCAGTGAAGTACTAGCGGGGGGGGTAGATACGCAGTATTTT. Its translation is CASSEVLAGGVDTQYF.

The CDR3 loop is CASSYRGTGELFF. DNA of the CDR3: TGTGCCAGCAGCTACAGGGGCACCGGGGAGCTGTTTTTT. This rearrangement joins TRBV9 to TRBJ2-2; 7 bases fit TRBD1. The length of the CDR3 is 13 residues. Germline CDR1 SGDLS, CDR2 YYNGEE. V shed 4 bases, J shed 4 bases, and the junction held 1 base outside the gene matches.

This chain uses TRBV7-2 with TRBJ2-1; 9 bases align to TRBD2. The germline CDR1 and CDR2 sequences are SGHTA and FQGNSA. V lost 2 bases to trimming and J lost 2 bases; unmatched junction nucleotides: 7. The CDR3 covers 17 residues. The chain's CDR3 is CASSLRAGGTTYNEQFF. The DNA for the CDR3 is TGTGCCAGCAGCTTAAGGGCGGGGGGGACTACCTACAATGAGCAGTTCTTC. The variable domain in full, with the rest retrieved from reference TRBV7-2 and TRBJ2-1, is GAGVSQSPSNKVTEKGKDVELRCDPISGHTALYWYRQSLGQGLEFLIYFQGNSAPDKSGLPSDRFSAERTGGSVSTLTIQRTQQEDSAVYLCASSLRAGGTTYNEQFFGPGTRLTVL.

This chain uses TRBV9 with TRBJ2-5, with 10 nucleotides matching TRBD1. The junction had 4 bases not matched to a gene; V was cut back by 4 bases and J by 4 bases. The CDR3 consists of 14 residues. Germline assignment: CDR1 SGDLS and CDR2 YYNGEE. The CDR3: CASSSRDRGETQYF. The CDR3 DNA follows: TGTGCCAGCAGCTCCCGGGACAGGGGAGAGACCCAGTACTTC.

The V and J genes are TRBV28 and TRBJ2-7; D gene ambiguous. Per germline, CDR1 MDHEN and CDR2 SYDVKM. The CDR3 runs 11 residues. Trimming took off 3 bases at V and 4 bases at J, with 4 bases between the two ends. Here the CDR3 DNA reads TGTGCCAGCAGTTTTTCATACGAGCAGTACTTC. Translating it yields CASSFSYEQYF.